This T cell receptor (beta chain) was identified during a study of tumor-infiltrating lymphocytes in primary liver carcinoma. Study in general: Per sample, productive TCRbeta reads numbered roughly 3.5 to 7.13 million, similar across tissue types. General study results and limits: Overlap between tumor regions exceeded overlap of tumor with adjacent tissue or blood. Only about 7.5-24% of top clones were detected in all five tumor regions. Tumor samples exhibited a significantly greater top-250-clone fraction than blood samples (p = 0.039).

Germline V lookup: CDR1 SGHAT, CDR2 FQNNGV. CDR3 length: 15 residues. Concerning this clonotype: What it binds is unknown. A much larger clone sits a single nucleotide away, making a read error possible.

Making TCR beta cDNA involved 400 to 600 ng total RNA and a constant-region primer. Libraries covering TCR beta were generated through three nested multiplex PCR rounds (using a slightly modified ARM-PCR). Each of the first two PCR rounds ran approximately 10 cycles with TRBV1-TRBV30 forward and C-beta reverse primers. TCRdb reprocessed the multiplex PCR reads with MiXCR, giving one entry per CDR3 protein. The sample has fewer than 150,000 distinct CDR3 sequences; 55% to 65% are singletons. Unsorted bulk tissue, about 19-32 mg of it, served as the source for co-extraction of RNA and DNA. The specimen sequenced was liver tumor tissue from sampling region 1. Subset here: tumor region T1, superior pole. This receptor was identified in an older woman with primary liver carcinoma and hepatitis B virus infection. The chain carries TRBV11-2 and TRBJ2-3; tentative D call: TRBD1 (5 bases). The DNA end favors TRBJ1-5, so the J call may be wrong. CDR3 sequence: CASTPRGYFADTQHF. The CDR3 DNA follows: TGTGCCAGCACCCCGCGGGGGTATTTTGCAGATACGCAGCATTTT.